A selection of T cell receptor beta chains follows, all from one sample in a study of radiation and T cells in renal cell carcinoma. Here immunoSEQ multiplex PCR was the method, and the copy in TCRdb shows in-frame clones only, minus some. The sample yields fewer than 15,000 clones, 62% seen once. This specimen consisted of tumor tissue, obtained from a patient whose treatment was nephrectomy without radiotherapy. These receptors were taken from a man between 60 and 75 years old with renal cell carcinoma. CDR3s include the opening cysteine and the closing phenylalanine or tryptophan. D genes are given only for firm matches. Size is stated for part of the rows, as once, few or many counts, or as a class when the clone is expanded.

clone size: few
J gene: TRBJ1-3
D gene: TRBD1
V gene: TRBV10-3
CDR3 DNA: TGTGCCATCAGGGACAGGGGACCTGGAAACACCATATATTTT
CDR3 protein: CAIRDRGPGNTIYF

clone size: -
J gene: TRBJ2-7
D gene: -
V gene: TRBV4-3
CDR3 DNA: TGCGCCAGCAGCCAGGGGGCAGCGGGCGGGATCTACGAGCAGTACTTC
CDR3 protein: CASSQGAAGGIYEQYF

clone size: -
J gene: TRBJ1-2
D gene: TRBD1
V gene: TRBV19
CDR3 DNA: TGTGCCAGTAGTTTGGACAGGCGAGCTAACTATGGCTACACCTTC
CDR3 protein: CASSLDRRANYGYTF

clone size: few
J gene: TRBJ2-1
D gene: TRBD1
V gene: TRBV5-1
CDR3 DNA: TGCGCCAGCAGCGACAGGGGCAATGAGCAGTTCTTC
CDR3 protein: CASSDRGNEQFF

clone size: -
J gene: TRBJ2-1
D gene: -
V gene: TRBV4-3
CDR3 DNA: TGCGCCAGCAGCCAAGATGGGGGGACACAGCAGTTCTTC
CDR3 protein: CASSQDGGTQQFF

clone size: -
J gene: TRBJ2-3
D gene: -
V gene: TRBV5-6
CDR3 DNA: TGTGCCAGCAGTTTAAGACAGACGACGCAGTATTTT
CDR3 protein: CASSLRQTTQYF

clone size: -
J gene: TRBJ1-4
D gene: TRBD1
V gene: TRBV4-1
CDR3 DNA: TGCGCCAGCAGCCAGACAGGGGGCTCAAATGAAAAACTGTTTTTT
CDR3 protein: CASSQTGGSNEKLFF

clone size: -
J gene: TRBJ2-7
D gene: -
V gene: TRBV19
CDR3 DNA: TGTGCCAGTAGTATAGATCTCGGAACCCTAGTCGCCGAGCAGTACTTC
CDR3 protein: CASSIDLGTLVAEQYF

clone size: -
J gene: TRBJ2-5
D gene: -
V gene: TRBV25-1
CDR3 DNA: TGTGCCAGCACCAGAGGCGCGACCCAGTACTTC
CDR3 protein: CASTRGATQYF

clone size: few
J gene: TRBJ2-7
D gene: -
V gene: TRBV13
CDR3 DNA: TGTGCCAGCAGCATCCGACTCGTTATCTACGAGCAGTACTTC
CDR3 protein: CASSIRLVIYEQYF

clone size: -
J gene: TRBJ2-6
D gene: -
V gene: TRBV4-2
CDR3 DNA: TGTGCCAGCAGCCAAAGTAACGGGGCCAACGTCCTGACTTTC
CDR3 protein: CASSQSNGANVLTF

clone size: -
J gene: TRBJ2-7
D gene: TRBD1
V gene: TRBV11-3
CDR3 DNA: TGTGCCAGCAGCCAACAGGGGGCGCTTGAGCAGTACTTC
CDR3 protein: CASSQQGALEQYF

clone size: once
J gene: TRBJ1-4
D gene: -
V gene: TRBV15
CDR3 DNA: TGTGCCACCACGCGGGGGGCAACTAATGAAAAACTGTTTTTT
CDR3 protein: CATTRGATNEKLFF

clone size: -
J gene: TRBJ2-7
D gene: -
V gene: TRBV5-4
CDR3 DNA: TGTGCCAGCAGCGAGACTGTTACCTACGAGCAGTACTTC
CDR3 protein: CASSETVTYEQYF

clone size: -
J gene: TRBJ1-5
D gene: TRBD1
V gene: TRBV10-3
CDR3 DNA: TGTGCCATCAGAGGGACAGAAGATCAGCCCCAGCATTTT
CDR3 protein: CAIRGTEDQPQHF

clone size: -
J gene: TRBJ1-1
D gene: -
V gene: TRBV19
CDR3 DNA: TGTGCCAGTAGTATGGCCGGGAGGGGGAACACTGAAGCTTTCTTT
CDR3 protein: CASSMAGRGNTEAFF